This T cell receptor beta chain was identified during a study of PD-L1 blockade in urothelial cancer. Study context: Blood analysis occurred 3 weeks (second dose) and 6 weeks after treatment start.

In its sample, this clone was seen once. This CDR3 has 12 amino acids. Germline CDR1 and CDR2: SQVTM and ANQGSEA. Trimming cost V 7 bases and J 2 bases; bases outside gene matches: 4. The method was immunoSEQ multiplex PCR; TCRdb's version includes in-frame clones alone and lacks a portion of them. The table lists some 29,000 clones, more than 85% of them singletons. This receptor was identified in a man aged 50-59 years with urothelial cancer. The sequenced sample was PBMCs, obtained around atezolizumab (anti-PD-L1) treatment. This chain connects TRBV29-1 to TRBJ2-7; 8 bases fit TRBD1. CDR3 nucleotides: TGCAGCGCAGAACAGGGGGCCTACGAGCAGTACTTC. Translated: CSAEQGAYEQYF.